The 17 T cell receptor beta chains presented below share a single source sample, sequenced in a study of T cells expressing NK-cell markers. From the 5' RACE reads, TCRdb lists one entry per CDR3 protein and no DNA. Recorded for this sample: about 260,000 distinct CDR3 sequences. Sequencing input: blood T cells: a sorted CD56 or NKG2C T cell subset, CD4+ or CD8+ T cells, or bulk PBMC T cells (not recorded which). The receptors were gathered from a man between 18 and 35 years old in good health.

The CDR3 here is CASSQKHTSTDTQYF. The chain couples TRBV18 to TRBJ2-3. The CDR3 totals 15 residues. Germline V gives CDR1 KGHSH, CDR2 LQKENI.

The genes are TRBV9 and TRBJ2-6; no DNA is available, so the TRBD1 call from TCRdb remains unchecked. This CDR3 is built from 17 residues. Germline lookup yields CDR1 SGDLS and CDR2 YYNGEE. CDR3 residues: CASSLRDSGSGANVLTF. Full variable domain (rest looked up from reference TRBV9 and TRBJ2-6): DSGVTQTPKHLITATGQRVTLRCSPRSGDLSVYWYQQSLDQGLQFLIQYYNGEERAKGNILERFSAQQFPDLHSELNLSSLELGDSALYFCASSLRDSGSGANVLTFGAGSRLTVL.

The rearrangement uses TRBV5-1 and TRBJ2-3; the TRBD1 assignment by TCRdb is unverifiable without DNA. Germline loops: CDR1 SGHRS, CDR2 YFSETQ. The CDR3 spans 14 residues. CDR3: CASSLGQGSDTQYF.

The chain links TRBV12-3 or TRBV12-4 to TRBJ2-1; the TCRdb call, TRBD1, lacks DNA for checking. This CDR3 comprises 14 residues. The CDR3: CASSPPSSYNEQFF.

This rearrangement joins TRBV3-1 to TRBJ1-1. The V gene's germline CDR1 is LGHDT and CDR2 YNNKEL (reference sequence). The CDR3 is made up of 14 amino acids. CDR3: CASKGTAGNTEAFF.

This rearrangement joins TRBV12-3 or TRBV12-4 to TRBJ2-6. This CDR3 region has 16 residues. The chain's CDR3 is CASSLPPGAGANVLTF.

This rearrangement joins TRBV6-2 or TRBV6-3 to TRBJ1-3; TCRdb names TRBD1, which stays unverified in the absence of DNA. Germline loops: CDR1 MNHEY, CDR2 SVGEGT. The CDR3 loop spans 16 amino acids. The CDR3 spells CASTGMTGSSGNTIYF.

The genes are TRBV20-1 and TRBJ1-5; TCRdb designates TRBD1, a call that cannot be tested without DNA. The CDR3 runs 14 residues. Germline assignment: CDR1 DFQATT and CDR2 SNEGSKA (reference sequence). CDR3: CSASTDRENQPQHF.

The chain employs TRBV11-3 and TRBJ2-2. CDR1 is SGHNT and CDR2 is YENEEA in the germline V gene. The CDR3 has 11 amino acids. CDR3 region: CASVGTGELFF.

The V call is TRBV5-5, the J call TRBJ1-2; there is no DNA to check the TCRdb D call of TRBD1. Germline V gene data show CDR1 as SGHKS and CDR2 as YYEKEE (reference sequence). The CDR3 runs to 15 residues. CDR3 amino acids: CASSGGGQGNYGYTF.

V and J are TRBV12-3 or TRBV12-4 and TRBJ2-5; without DNA, the TCRdb call of TRBD1 cannot be checked. CDR3 length: 14 residues. The CDR3 loop is CASGQRGGQETQYF.

The CDR3 spells CSATPGQGRETQYF. The V gene is TRBV20-1, the J gene TRBJ2-5; with no DNA, the TCRdb D assignment of TRBD1 cannot be verified. Germline assignment: CDR1 DFQATT and CDR2 SNEGSKA (reference sequence). The CDR3 contains 14 residues.

The chain employs TRBV10-3 and TRBJ2-1; TCRdb names TRBD2, which stays unverified in the absence of DNA. The CDR3 is 17 residues long. Per the germline V gene, CDR1 is ENHRY and CDR2 is SYGVKD. The CDR3 is CAIRAMEAGSSYNEQFF.

The rearrangement uses TRBV5-6 and TRBJ1-6; TCRdb's D call of TRBD1 is untestable without DNA. The CDR3 is 12 amino acids. Looked up from germline, CDR1 is SGHDT and CDR2 is YYEEEE. The CDR3 loop is CASSRDSRGLHF.

The chain uses TRBV20-1 and TRBJ2-3; the TRBD2 assignment by TCRdb is unverifiable without DNA. The CDR3 is 14 amino acids. The germline CDR1 and CDR2 sequences are DFQATT and SNEGSKA (reference sequence). CDR3 sequence: CSAAAFPSTDTQYF.

The rearrangement links TRBV6-2 or TRBV6-3 to TRBJ2-1; TCRdb's D call of TRBD1 is untestable without DNA. This CDR3 is 16 amino acids long. Germline V gives CDR1 MNHEY, CDR2 SVGEGT. The CDR3 loop reads CASSSPARSSYNEQFF.

The chain couples TRBV5-4 to TRBJ2-1; TCRdb outputs TRBD1, but without DNA this stays unchecked. The CDR3 is 14 residues long. CDR1 is SGHNT, CDR2 YYREEE, per germline (reference sequence). The CDR3 spells CASRTGFRSDEQFF.